This T cell receptor beta chain was profiled in a study of blood T cells in healthy people across ages. General study findings and limits: It was not known whether donors were CMV positive (a possible confounder of expanded clonotype changes). Samples with more naive T cells showed higher observed beta diversity. Reliance upon unsorted PBMCs precluded definitive naive versus antigen-experienced comparison.

This clonotype was picked up a small number of times. Its specificity is not known. The V gene lost 1 base and the J gene lost 0 bases, with 8 bases spanning the gap. The CDR3 loop spans 14 amino acids. Germline values: CDR1 SGHDT, CDR2 YYEEEE. Next came a second PCR, run for about 7 to 11 cycles, which used a sample-barcoded 5' primer along with a J-beta primer mix. Via MiXCR, TCRdb re-called the 5' RACE reads, giving one row per CDR3 protein. The data show 750,000 to 850,000 distinct CDR3 sequences, 25% seen once. This sample was shared with a second study, whose subject was T cells of mothers and their children.

The sequenced sample was blood. This sequence originates from a boy aged 5 to 17 in good health. This sequence joins TRBV5-6 and TRBJ2-7; D unresolved. This CDR3 is CASSLLQLSYEQYF. The CDR3, as DNA: TGTGCCAGCAGCTTGTTGCAGCTCTCCTACGAGCAGTACTTC.